Listed below are T cell receptor beta chains from one sample, sequenced in a study of cytomegalovirus exposure and HLA in healthy donors. TCRdb's copy holds only in-frame clones and misses some; the assay was immunoSEQ multiplex PCR. This repertoire shows fewer than 130,000 clones, roughly 88% found once; its top ten account for 1.4% to 1.5%. Input material: PBMCs. The source is a woman aged 30 to 39 in good health and CMV-seropositive. The CDR3 runs from the conserved cysteine through the conserved F or W.

TRBV10-3	13	TRBJ1-1	CAISDPRGTEAFF
TRBV28	15	TRBJ2-1	CASSPSGAAGNEQFF
TRBV28	15	TRBJ2-7	CASTYAGTVTSEQYF
TRBV6-6	15	TRBJ2-2	CASIYRGSNTGELFF
TRBV4-3	16	TRBJ2-5	CASSHTRERGGETQYF
TRBV6-1	12	TRBJ1-5	CATSTGVEPQHF
TRBV5-6	12	TRBJ1-2	CASSLFPDGYTF
TRBV28	13	TRBJ2-3	CASSTSRTDTQYF
TRBV5-8	15	TRBJ2-1	CASSLRLAGANEQFF
TRBV30	16	TRBJ2-1	CAWSVRTSSSYNEQFF
TRBV2	14	TRBJ1-5	CASSDGSPNQPQHF
TRBV2	12	TRBJ2-3	CASSRYPDTQYF
TRBV10-3	13	TRBJ2-7	CAISGGLYLEQYF
TRBV7-9	14	TRBJ1-4	CASSPPSTPEKLFF
TRBV5-5	14	TRBJ2-3	CASSLAPETDTQYF
TRBV2	14	TRBJ1-4	CASTTTGDGEKLFF
TRBV5-6	17	TRBJ2-3	CASSPLAGLRGADTQYF
TRBV5-6	12	TRBJ2-3	CASNSAVDTQYF
TRBV5-6	13	TRBJ2-1	CASSPTGYNEQFF
TRBV11-1	17	TRBJ2-5	CASSLAPSGRAGETQYF
TRBV1	18	TRBJ1-5	CTSSPARAGWFGNQPQHF
TRBV5-1	16	TRBJ2-6	CASKYSFSSGANVLTF
TRBV7-9	14	TRBJ2-5	CASSVLAGKETQYF